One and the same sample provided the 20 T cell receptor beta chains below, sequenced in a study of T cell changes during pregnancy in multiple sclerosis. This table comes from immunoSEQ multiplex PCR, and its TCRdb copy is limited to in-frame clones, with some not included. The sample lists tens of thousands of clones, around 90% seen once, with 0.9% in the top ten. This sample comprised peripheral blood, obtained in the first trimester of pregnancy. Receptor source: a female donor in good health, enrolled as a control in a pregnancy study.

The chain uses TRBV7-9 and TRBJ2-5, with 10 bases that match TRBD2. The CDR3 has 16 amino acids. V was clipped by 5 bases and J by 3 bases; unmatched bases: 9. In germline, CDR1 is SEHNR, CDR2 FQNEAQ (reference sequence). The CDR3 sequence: CASSAWGLAGEETQYF. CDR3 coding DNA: TGTGCCAGCAGCGCTTGGGGGCTAGCGGGAGAAGAGACCCAGTACTTC. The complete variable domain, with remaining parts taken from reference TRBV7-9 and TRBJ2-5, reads DTGVSQNPRHKITKRGQNVTFRCDPISEHNRLYWYRQTLGQGPEFLTYFQNEAQLEKSRLLSDRFSAERPKGSFSTLEIQRTEQGDSAMYLCASSAWGLAGEETQYFGPGTRLLVL.

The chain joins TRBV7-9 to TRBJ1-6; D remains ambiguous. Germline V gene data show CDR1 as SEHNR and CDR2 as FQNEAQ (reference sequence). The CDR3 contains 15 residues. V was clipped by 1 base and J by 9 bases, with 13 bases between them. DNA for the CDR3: TGTGCCAGCAGCTTAGATCGGGTCATGGGTTCACCCCTCCACTTT. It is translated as CASSLDRVMGSPLHF. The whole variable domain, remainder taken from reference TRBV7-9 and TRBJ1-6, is DTGVSQNPRHKITKRGQNVTFRCDPISEHNRLYWYRQTLGQGPEFLTYFQNEAQLEKSRLLSDRFSAERPKGSFSTLEIQRTEQGDSAMYLCASSLDRVMGSPLHFGNGTRLTVT.

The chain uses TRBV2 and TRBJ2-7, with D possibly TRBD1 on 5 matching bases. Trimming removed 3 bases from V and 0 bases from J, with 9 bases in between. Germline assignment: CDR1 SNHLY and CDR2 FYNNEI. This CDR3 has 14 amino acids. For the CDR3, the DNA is TGTGCCAGCAGTGATCAGGGCAGCTCCTACGAGCAGTACTTC. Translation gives CASSDQGSSYEQYF.

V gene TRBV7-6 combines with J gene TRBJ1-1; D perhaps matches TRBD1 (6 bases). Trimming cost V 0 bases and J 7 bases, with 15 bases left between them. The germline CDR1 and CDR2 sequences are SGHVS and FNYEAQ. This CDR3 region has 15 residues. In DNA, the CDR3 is TGTGCCAGCAGCTTAGCGATTAACAGGGAGATTGAAGCTTTCTTT. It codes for CASSLAINREIEAFF.

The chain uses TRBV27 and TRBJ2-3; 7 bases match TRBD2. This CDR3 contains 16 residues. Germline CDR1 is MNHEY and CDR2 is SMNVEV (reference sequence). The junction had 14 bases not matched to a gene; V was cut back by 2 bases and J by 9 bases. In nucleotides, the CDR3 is TGTGCCAGCAGTTTAAGGGGCGGGAGAATAGGAAGCACGCAGTATTTT. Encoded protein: CASSLRGGRIGSTQYF.

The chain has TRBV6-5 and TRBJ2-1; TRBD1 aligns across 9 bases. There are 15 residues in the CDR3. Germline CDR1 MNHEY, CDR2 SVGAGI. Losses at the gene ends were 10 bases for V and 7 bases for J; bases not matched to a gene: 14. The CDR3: CATSPTGGAWNEQFF. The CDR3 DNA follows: TGTGCCACCTCACCCACAGGGGGCGCCTGGAATGAGCAGTTCTTC.

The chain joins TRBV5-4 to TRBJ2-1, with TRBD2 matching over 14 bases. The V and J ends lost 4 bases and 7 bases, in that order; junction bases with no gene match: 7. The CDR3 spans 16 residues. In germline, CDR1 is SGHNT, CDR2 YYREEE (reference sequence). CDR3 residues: CASSPGLAGGPNEQFF. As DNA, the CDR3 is TGTGCCAGCAGCCCTGGACTAGCGGGGGGCCCAAATGAGCAGTTCTTC.

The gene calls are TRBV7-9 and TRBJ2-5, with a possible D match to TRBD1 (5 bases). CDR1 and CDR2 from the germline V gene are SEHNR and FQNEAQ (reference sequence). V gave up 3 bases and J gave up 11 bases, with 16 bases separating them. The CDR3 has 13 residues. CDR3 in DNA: TGTGCCAGCAGCTTCGACAGTATCCTTCAACAGTACTTC. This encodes CASSFDSILQQYF.

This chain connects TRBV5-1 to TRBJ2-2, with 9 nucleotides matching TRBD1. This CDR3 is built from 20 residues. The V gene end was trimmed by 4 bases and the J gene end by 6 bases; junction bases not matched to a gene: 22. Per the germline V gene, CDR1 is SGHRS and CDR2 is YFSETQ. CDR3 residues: CASSIIASGQGTIWAGELFF. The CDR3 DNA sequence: TGCGCCAGCAGCATAATAGCCTCCGGACAGGGGACTATCTGGGCCGGGGAGCTGTTTTTT. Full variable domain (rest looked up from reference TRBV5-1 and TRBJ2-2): KAGVTQTPRYLIKTRGQQVTLSCSPISGHRSVSWYQQTPGQGLQFLFEYFSETQRNKGNFPGRFSGRQFSNSRSEMNVSTLELGDSALYLCASSIIASGQGTIWAGELFFGEGSRLTVL.

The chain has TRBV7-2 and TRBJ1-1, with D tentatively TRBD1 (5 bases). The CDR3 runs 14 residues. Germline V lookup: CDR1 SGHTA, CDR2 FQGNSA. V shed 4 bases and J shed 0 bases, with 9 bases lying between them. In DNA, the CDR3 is TGTGCCAGCAGCTCGACGGGGGTGAACACTGAAGCTTTCTTT. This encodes CASSSTGVNTEAFF.

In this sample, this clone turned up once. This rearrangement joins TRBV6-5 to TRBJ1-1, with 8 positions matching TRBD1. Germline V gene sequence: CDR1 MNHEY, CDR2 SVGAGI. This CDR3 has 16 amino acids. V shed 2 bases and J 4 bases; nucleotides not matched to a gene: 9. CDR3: CASSYDSTGGGTEAFF. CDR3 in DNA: TGTGCCAGCAGTTACGATAGTACAGGGGGAGGCACTGAAGCTTTCTTT.

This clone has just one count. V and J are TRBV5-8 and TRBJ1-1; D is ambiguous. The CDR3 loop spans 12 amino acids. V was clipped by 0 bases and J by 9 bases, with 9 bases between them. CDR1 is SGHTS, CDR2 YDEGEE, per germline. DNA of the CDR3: TGTGCCAGCAGCTTGGACTCGGTCAAAGCTTTCTTT. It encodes CASSLDSVKAFF.

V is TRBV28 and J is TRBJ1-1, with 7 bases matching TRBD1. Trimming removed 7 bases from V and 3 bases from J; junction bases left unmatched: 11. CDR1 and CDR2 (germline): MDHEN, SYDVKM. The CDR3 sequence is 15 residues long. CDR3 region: CASNPSRTGDTEAFF. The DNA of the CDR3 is TGTGCCAGCAACCCCAGTAGAACAGGGGACACTGAAGCTTTCTTT.

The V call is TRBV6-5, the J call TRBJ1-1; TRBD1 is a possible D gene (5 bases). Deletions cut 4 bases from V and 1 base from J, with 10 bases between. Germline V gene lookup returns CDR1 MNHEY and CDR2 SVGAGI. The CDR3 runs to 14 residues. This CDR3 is CASSFNRPNTEAFF. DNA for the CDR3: TGTGCCAGCAGTTTCAACAGGCCGAACACTGAAGCTTTCTTT.

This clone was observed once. This chain's CDR3 is CASSFRGTGSATNEKLFF. The CDR3 DNA sequence: TGTGCCAGCAGCTTTCGAGGGACAGGCAGTGCAACTAATGAAAAACTGTTTTTT. This chain joins TRBV11-2 and TRBJ1-4; 8 positions agree with TRBD1. Germline V gives CDR1 SGHAT, CDR2 FQNNGV. This CDR3 spans 18 amino acids. With V trimmed by 3 bases and J by 0 bases, 9 bases remained unmatched.

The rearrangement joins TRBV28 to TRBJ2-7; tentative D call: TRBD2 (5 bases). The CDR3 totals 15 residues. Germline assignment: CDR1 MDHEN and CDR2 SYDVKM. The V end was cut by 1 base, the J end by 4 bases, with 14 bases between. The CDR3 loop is CASSLYQSEGYEQYF. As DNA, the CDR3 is TGTGCCAGCAGTTTATATCAGAGCGAGGGTTACGAGCAGTACTTC.

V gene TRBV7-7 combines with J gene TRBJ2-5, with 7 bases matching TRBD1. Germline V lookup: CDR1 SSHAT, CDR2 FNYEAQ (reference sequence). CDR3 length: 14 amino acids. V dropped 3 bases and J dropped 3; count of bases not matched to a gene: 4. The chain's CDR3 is CASSLTGTKETQYF. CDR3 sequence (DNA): TGTGCCAGCAGCTTGACAGGGACCAAAGAGACCCAGTACTTC.

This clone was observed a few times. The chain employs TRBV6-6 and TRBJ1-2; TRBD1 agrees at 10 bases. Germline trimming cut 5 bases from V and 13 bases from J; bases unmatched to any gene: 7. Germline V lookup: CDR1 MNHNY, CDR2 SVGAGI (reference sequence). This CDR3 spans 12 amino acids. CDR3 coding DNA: TGTGCCAGCAGTCCCCGACAGGGGGCGCCCACCTTC. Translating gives CASSPRQGAPTF.

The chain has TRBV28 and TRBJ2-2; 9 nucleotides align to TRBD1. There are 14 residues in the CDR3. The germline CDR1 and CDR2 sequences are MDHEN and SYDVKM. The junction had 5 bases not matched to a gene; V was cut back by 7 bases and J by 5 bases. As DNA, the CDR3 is TGTGCCAGCACCGGGACAGGGAAAACCGGGGAGCTGTTTTTT. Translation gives CASTGTGKTGELFF. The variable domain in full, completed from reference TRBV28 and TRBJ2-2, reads DVKVTQSSRYLVKRTGEKVFLECVQDMDHENMFWYRQDPGLGLRLIYFSYDVKMKEKGDIPEGYSVSREKKERFSLILESASTNQTSMYLCASTGTGKTGELFFGEGSRLTVL.

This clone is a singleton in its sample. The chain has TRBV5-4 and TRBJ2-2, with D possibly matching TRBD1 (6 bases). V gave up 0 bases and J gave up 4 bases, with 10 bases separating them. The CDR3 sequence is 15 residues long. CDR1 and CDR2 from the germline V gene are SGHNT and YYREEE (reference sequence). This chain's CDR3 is CASSLVQGITGELFF. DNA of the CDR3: TGTGCCAGCAGCTTGGTACAGGGTATCACCGGGGAGCTGTTTTTT.